The 32 T cell receptor beta chains below come from one sample, sequenced in a study of blood T cell repertoires in COVID-19. TCRdb's table, derived via immunoSEQ multiplex PCR, lists solely in-frame clones and lacks some. The profile shows 100,000 or so clones, almost 80% of them singletons. Sample: peripheral blood. Receptors originate from a man aged 55-75 years with active or convalescent COVID-19.

The rearrangement joins TRBV6-2 or TRBV6-3 to TRBJ2-1; D ambiguous. The CDR3 runs 11 residues. Germline V lookup: CDR1 MNHEY, CDR2 SVGEGT. V lost 0 bases to trimming and J lost 10 bases, with 4 bases between them. The chain's CDR3 is CASSYSREQFF. The CDR3 nucleotides are TGTGCCAGCAGTTACTCGAGAGAGCAGTTCTTC.

This chain joins TRBV5-1 and TRBJ2-3; a weak D match, TRBD2 (5 bases). The CDR3 consists of 15 residues. Germline V lookup: CDR1 SGHRS, CDR2 YFSETQ. V shed 0 bases and J shed 0 bases, with 8 bases lying between them. Here the CDR3 reads CASSLARTSTDTQYF. CDR3 coding DNA: TGCGCCAGCAGCTTGGCTCGGACTAGCACAGATACGCAGTATTTT.

Points on this clone: The sample contains more than one DNA sequence encoding this CDR3. The rearrangement links TRBV7-9 to TRBJ2-3; no firm D call. Germline-derived CDR1 and CDR2 are SEHNR and FQNEAQ (reference sequence). V dropped 4 bases and J dropped 6 bases, with 5 bases sitting between them. The CDR3 spans 11 residues. This chain's CDR3 is CASSSRDTQYF. CDR3 DNA: TGTGCCAGCAGCTCCAGGGATACGCAGTATTTT.

In DNA form, the CDR3 reads TGTGCCAGCAGTGAATGGGGCGACATGAACACTGAAGCTTTCTTT. It encodes CASSEWGDMNTEAFF. The genes are TRBV6-1 and TRBJ1-1, with a weak D call TRBD1 (5 bases). V lost 2 bases and J 0 bases, leaving 10 bases between the germline ends. This CDR3 comprises 15 residues. CDR1 MNHNS and CDR2 SASEGT come from the germline V gene.

The V gene is TRBV2, the J gene TRBJ2-7; 9 bases map to TRBD2. The CDR3 sequence is 15 residues long. The junction had 3 bases not matched to a gene; V was cut back by 2 bases and J by 1 base. Germline V gives CDR1 SNHLY, CDR2 FYNNEI. As DNA, the CDR3 is TGTGCCAGCAGTGAAAAGGGACTAGCTTCCTACGAGCAGTACGTC. Its translation: CASSEKGLASYEQYV.

The genes are TRBV20-1 and TRBJ1-1; D is undetermined. In germline, CDR1 is DFQATT, CDR2 SNEGSKA (reference sequence). Trimming removed 4 bases at V and 1 base at J, with 4 bases between. The length of the CDR3 is 11 residues. The CDR3 is CSATGNTEAFF. The CDR3 nucleotides read TGCAGTGCTACAGGGAACACTGAAGCTTTCTTT.

J is TRBJ1-4 and V is TRBV4-1; D not certain. Germline V lookup: CDR1 MGHRA, CDR2 YSYEKL. This CDR3 spans 18 amino acids. V shed 4 bases and J shed 4 bases, with 22 bases lying between them. The CDR3 here is CASSLPWTGGGLNEKLFF. The CDR3 DNA reads TGCGCCAGCAGCCTTCCGTGGACGGGTGGAGGGCTTAATGAAAAACTGTTTTTT.

The chain recombines TRBV5-1 with TRBJ2-5; 7 positions match TRBD2. CDR3 length equals 16 residues. CDR1 SGHRS and CDR2 YFSETQ come from the germline V gene. V shed 0 bases, J shed 2 bases, and the junction held 7 bases outside the gene matches. The CDR3, as DNA: TGCGCCAGCAGCTTGGCCGGGACTATTATTCAAGAGACCCAGTACTTC. It translates to CASSLAGTIIQETQYF. Variable domain in full (rest from reference TRBV5-1 and TRBJ2-5): KAGVTQTPRYLIKTRGQQVTLSCSPISGHRSVSWYQQTPGQGLQFLFEYFSETQRNKGNFPGRFSGRQFSNSRSEMNVSTLELGDSALYLCASSLAGTIIQETQYFGPGTRLLVL.

This chain links TRBV18 with TRBJ1-2, with D hard to call. V lost 6 bases and J 2 bases, leaving 13 bases between the germline ends. Germline lookup yields CDR1 KGHSH and CDR2 LQKENI. CDR3 length equals 14 residues. CDR3 amino acids: CASSLLQANYGYTF. In DNA, the CDR3 is TGTGCCAGCTCTCTCCTTCAGGCCAACTATGGCTACACCTTC. Filled out from reference TRBV18 and TRBJ1-2, the complete variable domain reads NAGVMQNPRHLVRRRGQEARLRCSPMKGHSHVYWYRQLPEEGLKFMVYLQKENIIDESGMPKERFSAEFPKEGPSILRIQQVVRGDSAAYFCASSLLQANYGYTFGSGTRLTVV.

The V and J genes are TRBV18 and TRBJ2-1; 7 bases map to TRBD2. Losses at the gene ends were 0 bases for V and 0 bases for J; bases not matched to a gene: 11. Germline V gives CDR1 KGHSH, CDR2 LQKENI. This CDR3 has 19 amino acids. The CDR3 DNA reads TGTGCCAGCTCACCACCGGTCTCCAGCGGGGTTAGCTCCTACAATGAGCAGTTCTTC. Residues: CASSPPVSSGVSSYNEQFF.

For this clone: The junction differs from germline at one of its ends, possibly a read error. This rearrangement joins TRBV7-7 to TRBJ2-1; D not resolved. The CDR3 sequence is 14 residues long. CDR1 is SSHAT and CDR2 is FNYEAQ in the germline V gene (reference sequence). As DNA, the CDR3 is TGTGCTAGCAGCTTAGCCCCCAAAAACAATGAGCAGTTCTTC. Translation gives CASSLAPKNNEQFF.

V and J are TRBV27 and TRBJ2-3; D gene unclear. V was trimmed by 3 bases and J by 2 bases, leaving 9 bases between them. The germline CDR1 and CDR2 sequences are MNHEY and SMNVEV (reference sequence). This CDR3 comprises 14 residues. The CDR3 DNA is TGTGCCAGCAGTTTCCAGTACAACACAGATACGCAGTATTTT. It is translated as CASSFQYNTDTQYF.

This clone occurred a few times. The rearrangement links TRBV19 to TRBJ2-2, with 8 bases aligning to TRBD1. Germline V CDR1 and CDR2: LNHDA, SQIVND (reference sequence). This CDR3 is built from 14 residues. With V trimmed by 10 bases and J by 3 bases, 7 bases remained unmatched. The CDR3 nucleotides read TGTGCCACCACCTCGGGACAGGACACCGGGGAGCTGTTTTTT. This encodes CATTSGQDTGELFF.

The CDR3 is CASSVDEEYEQYF. CDR3 DNA: TGTGCCAGCAGCGTAGACGAGGAGTACGAGCAGTACTTC. The chain has TRBV9 and TRBJ2-7; no clear D. Germline values: CDR1 SGDLS, CDR2 YYNGEE. V lost 0 bases and J lost 4, with 8 bases in between. This CDR3 has 13 residues.

There are a few counts of this clone. This chain uses TRBV6-5 with TRBJ2-7; 12 bases match TRBD1. V shed 6 bases, J shed 5 bases, and the junction held 8 bases outside the gene matches. This CDR3 region has 15 residues. Germline V gene sequence: CDR1 MNHEY, CDR2 SVGAGI. CDR3 sequence: CASSARDRGLNEQYF. The CDR3 DNA reads TGTGCCAGCAGCGCCCGGGACAGGGGGCTTAACGAGCAGTACTTC.

This clone came up a few times. The V call is TRBV19, the J call TRBJ1-1, with D unclear. This CDR3 comprises 13 residues. The germline V gene has CDR1 LNHDA and CDR2 SQIVND (reference sequence). The V end lost 6 bases, the J end lost 1 base, and 9 bases lay between the germline ends. The CDR3 sequence is CASRAGRNTEAFF. CDR3 nucleotides: TGTGCCAGTAGAGCCGGGAGGAACACTGAAGCTTTCTTT.

The chain has TRBV7-9 and TRBJ1-2; perhaps TRBD1 as D (5 bases). The germline gives CDR1 SEHNR, CDR2 FQNEAQ (reference sequence). This CDR3 is 14 amino acids long. The V and J ends lost 5 bases and 5 bases respectively, with 15 bases between them. Here the CDR3 reads CASSPPGPGYGYTF. CDR3 coding DNA: TGTGCCAGCAGCCCCCCCGGACCAGGGTATGGCTACACCTTC.

This chain links TRBV19 with TRBJ1-2; 10 nucleotides line up with TRBD1. The V and J ends lost 6 bases and 6 bases, in that order; junction bases with no gene match: 4. Germline CDR1 LNHDA, CDR2 SQIVND (reference sequence). This CDR3 spans 13 amino acids. CDR3 coding DNA: TGTGCCAGTAGATCCGGGACAGGGGATGGCTACACCTTC. Protein product: CASRSGTGDGYTF.

CDR3 in DNA: TGTGCCAGCAGTACCAGGACAGGAATCACCTACGAGCAGTACTTC. Its protein is CASSTRTGITYEQYF. The V gene is TRBV6-5, the J gene TRBJ2-7, with 7 bases fitting TRBD1. The CDR3 has 15 residues. Trimming at V came to 5 bases and at J to 2 bases, leaving 9 bases not matched to a gene. CDR1 and CDR2 (germline): MNHEY, SVGAGI.

A single count supports this clone. J is TRBJ1-1 and V is TRBV5-1; D gene uncertain. With 1 base removed from V and 5 bases from J, the gap between germline ends came to 12 bases. This CDR3 is built from 14 residues. Germline V gene lookup returns CDR1 SGHRS and CDR2 YFSETQ. The CDR3, as DNA: TGCGCCAGCAGCTTGTATGGCGGAGGGACTGAAGCTTTCTTT. It is translated as CASSLYGGGTEAFF.

The chain employs TRBV12-3 or TRBV12-4 and TRBJ1-1; TRBD1 matches 7 bases. V lost 6 bases, J lost 4 bases, and 5 bases stayed unmatched. The CDR3 loop spans 13 amino acids. The CDR3 nucleotides read TGTGCCAGCAGCCCGGGACAGCTCACTGAAGCTTTCTTT. Encoded protein: CASSPGQLTEAFF.

The chain combines TRBV6-5 with TRBJ1-3; TRBD1 might be the D (6 bases). Germline CDR1 reads MNHEY; CDR2 reads SVGAGI. The germline V and J ends were trimmed by 7 bases and 3 bases, with 16 bases remaining between them. This CDR3 comprises 15 residues. The CDR3 DNA is TGTGCCAGCACCTCAGACAGGACTCATGGAAACACCATATATTTT. It encodes CASTSDRTHGNTIYF.

This chain uses TRBV5-1 with TRBJ2-2; 8 bases map to TRBD1. The CDR3 is 15 amino acids. V gave up 3 bases and J gave up 1 base; unmatched junction bases: 2. Germline loops: CDR1 SGHRS, CDR2 YFSETQ. The CDR3: CASSSGQGNTGELFF. For the CDR3, the DNA is TGCGCCAGCAGCTCCGGACAGGGGAACACCGGGGAGCTGTTTTTT. Drawing the rest from reference TRBV5-1 and TRBJ2-2, the complete variable domain is KAGVTQTPRYLIKTRGQQVTLSCSPISGHRSVSWYQQTPGQGLQFLFEYFSETQRNKGNFPGRFSGRQFSNSRSEMNVSTLELGDSALYLCASSSGQGNTGELFFGEGSRLTVL.

The V call is TRBV11-2, the J call TRBJ2-3; 13 bases match TRBD2. Trimming at V came to 4 bases and at J to 4 bases, leaving 8 bases not matched to a gene. In germline, CDR1 is SGHAT, CDR2 FQNNGV. The CDR3 loop spans 17 amino acids. CDR3 in DNA: TGTGCCAGCAGCTCCCATGGACTAGCGGGAGTGGCAGATACGCAGTATTTT. It encodes CASSSHGLAGVADTQYF.

V gene TRBV7-8 combines with J gene TRBJ1-1, with a possible D match to TRBD1 (6 bases). V lost 2 bases, J lost 0 bases, and 16 bases lay in between. Germline V gene data show CDR1 as SGHVS and CDR2 as FQNEAQ. CDR3 length: 17 residues. CDR3 coding DNA: TGTGCCAGCAGCTTACCGAGGACAGATCAGATGAACACTGAAGCTTTCTTT. Translation gives CASSLPRTDQMNTEAFF.

This clone was seen more than once but under ten times. The V gene is TRBV28, the J gene TRBJ1-5; 9 nucleotides agree with TRBD1. CDR1 is MDHEN and CDR2 is SYDVKM in the germline V gene. This CDR3 spans 14 amino acids. J gave up 9 bases and V 6 bases, and 9 bases lay outside the gene matches. CDR3 nucleotides: TGTGCCAGCAGCAGGACAGGGGCCAAGCGGCCCCAGCATTTT. This translates into CASSRTGAKRPQHF.

The rearrangement uses TRBV30 and TRBJ2-7; 7 nucleotides align to TRBD2. The CDR3 has 13 residues. Germline CDR1 is GTSNPN and CDR2 is SVGIG (reference sequence). V trimming: 5 bases; J trimming: 1 base; junction bases outside the gene matches: 5. CDR3 region: CAWSGTTSYEQYF. For the CDR3, the DNA is TGTGCCTGGTCCGGGACTACTTCCTACGAGCAGTACTTC.

This clone was observed once. The chain has TRBV6-5 and TRBJ2-2, with no clear D. Germline CDR1 reads MNHEY; CDR2 reads SVGAGI. Trimming cost V 9 bases and J 1 base, with 6 bases left between them. This CDR3 is built from 12 residues. DNA of the CDR3: TGTGCCAGTTCCGGGAACACCGGGGAGCTGTTTTTT. It codes for CASSGNTGELFF.

The chain has TRBV11-2 and TRBJ2-2; 14 bases map to TRBD2. V was clipped by 4 bases and J by 7 bases; unmatched bases: 2. The CDR3 is 15 amino acids. The germline CDR1 and CDR2 sequences are SGHAT and FQNNGV. The CDR3 here is CASSSTSGRVGELFF. The CDR3 coding sequence is TGTGCCAGCAGCTCGACTAGCGGGAGGGTCGGGGAGCTGTTTTTT.

This clone was picked up a small number of times. CDR3 protein: CASTQTGARETQYF. As DNA, the CDR3 is TGTGCCAGCACTCAGACAGGGGCGCGGGAGACCCAGTACTTC. V usage is TRBV9 and J usage is TRBJ2-5; TRBD1 agrees at 8 bases. This CDR3 spans 14 amino acids. From germline, CDR1 is SGDLS and CDR2 YYNGEE. Unmatched junction bases numbered 9, after V lost 6 bases and J lost 5 bases.

The chain links TRBV19 to TRBJ2-5; a possible D gene is TRBD1 (5 bases). V was trimmed by 3 bases and J by 4 bases, leaving 18 bases between them. The CDR3 is 16 amino acids. CDR1 LNHDA and CDR2 SQIVND come from the germline V gene (reference sequence). CDR3 in DNA: TGTGCCAGTAGTATCGTCGGCGGCAGGGTAGCAGAGACCCAGTACTTC. This sequence encodes CASSIVGGRVAETQYF.

The CDR3 spells CASSQGENTEAFF. In DNA, the CDR3 is TGTGCCAGCTCACAGGGGGAGAACACTGAAGCTTTCTTT. The chain couples TRBV2 to TRBJ1-1, with TRBD1 matching 8 bases. The CDR3 is 13 amino acids. The germline V gene encodes CDR1 SNHLY and CDR2 FYNNEI. J gave up 1 base and V 8 bases, and 3 bases lay outside the gene matches.